Below are 21 T cell receptor beta chains sequenced from a single sample in a study of shared clonotypes between healthy human individuals. This table comes from immunoSEQ multiplex PCR, and its TCRdb copy is limited to in-frame clones, with some not included. The profile shows millions of clones, just over 90% of them singletons. The sequencing input was naive CD4+ T cells sorted from blood. Subset described: CD45RA+ positively selected. The receptors originated from a man between 18 and 29 years old in good health.

This chain joins TRBV2 and TRBJ2-5; tentatively, D is TRBD2 (6 bases). V was cut by 4 bases and J by 7 bases, with 13 bases left in between. Germline CDR1 reads SNHLY; CDR2 reads FYNNEI. There are 13 residues in the CDR3. CDR3 sequence reads: CASSGDRAGTQYF. The CDR3 coding sequence is TGTGCCAGCAGTGGCGACCGAGCGGGGACCCAGTACTTC. Supplemented by reference TRBV2 and TRBJ2-5, the full variable domain reads EPEVTQTPSHQVTQMGQEVILRCVPISNHLYFYWYRQILGQKVEFLVSFYNNEISEKSEIFDDQFSVERPDGSNFTLKIRSTKLEDSAMYFCASSGDRAGTQYFGPGTRLLVL.

The rearrangement uses TRBV5-1 and TRBJ1-2, with TRBD1 matching over 9 bases. V dropped 4 bases and J dropped 2; count of bases not matched to a gene: 9. The CDR3 is 16 residues long. Germline-derived CDR1 and CDR2 are SGHRS and YFSETQ. The CDR3 loop reads CASSAGTGTSNYGYTF. For the CDR3, the DNA is TGCGCCAGCAGCGCCGGGACAGGGACTTCGAACTATGGCTACACCTTC.

Remarks on this clone: Other DNA sequences in this sample translate to the same CDR3. The J gene is TRBJ1-2, the V gene TRBV19, with a weak D call TRBD1 (6 bases). The germline V gene encodes CDR1 LNHDA and CDR2 SQIVND (reference sequence). The V gene lost 5 bases and the J gene lost 4 bases, with 11 bases spanning the gap. The CDR3 totals 13 residues. CDR3 in amino acids: CASSGQGIYGYTF. As DNA, the CDR3 is TGTGCCAGTAGTGGTCAGGGGATCTATGGCTACACCTTC.

V usage is TRBV5-4 and J usage is TRBJ2-7, with D possibly TRBD2 on 6 matching bases. Trimming left V 0 bases short and J 5 bases short, with 15 bases between. CDR1 is SGHNT and CDR2 is YYREEE in the germline V gene (reference sequence). The CDR3 runs to 15 residues. CDR3 loop: CASSLDSGLSNEQYF. Written as DNA, the CDR3 is TGTGCCAGCAGCTTGGATTCGGGACTGAGCAACGAGCAGTACTTC.

The V call is TRBV11-2, the J call TRBJ2-3; unclear D gene. Germline V lookup: CDR1 SGHAT, CDR2 FQNNGV. Trimming left V 2 bases short and J 3 bases short, with 9 bases between. The CDR3 spans 14 residues. The CDR3 DNA is TGTGCCAGCAGCTTAAGGGTCCCGACAGATACGCAGTATTTT. This encodes CASSLRVPTDTQYF.

On this clone itself: Other DNA sequences of this sample code for an identical CDR3. V and J are TRBV29-1 and TRBJ1-1; D gene ambiguous. The V end lost 3 bases, the J end lost 4 bases, and 6 bases lay between the germline ends. From germline, CDR1 is SQVTM and CDR2 ANQGSEA. This CDR3 is 11 amino acids long. Here the CDR3 DNA reads TGCAGCGTTGAGAGGAGCACTGAAGCTTTCTTT. Translation gives CSVERSTEAFF. The complete variable domain, with remaining parts taken from reference TRBV29-1 and TRBJ1-1, reads SAVISQKPSRDICQRGTSLTIQCQVDSQVTMMFWYRQQPGQSLTLIATANQGSEATYESGFVIDKFPISRPNLTFSTLTVSNMSPEDSSIYLCSVERSTEAFFGQGTRLTVV.

V usage is TRBV7-9 and J usage is TRBJ2-1; 9 bases are a match to TRBD1. V lost 1 base to trimming and J lost 2 bases; unmatched junction nucleotides: 3. CDR1 and CDR2 from the germline V gene are SEHNR and FQNEAQ (reference sequence). This CDR3 contains 16 residues. The CDR3 DNA reads TGTGCCAGCAGCTTAGAGGACAGGGGAGCCTACAATGAGCAGTTCTTC. Translated: CASSLEDRGAYNEQFF.

The V gene is TRBV6-5, the J gene TRBJ2-7, with TRBD1 matching 9 bases. This CDR3 comprises 14 residues. CDR1 and CDR2 (germline): MNHEY, SVGAGI. Trimming removed 5 bases from V and 3 bases from J; junction bases left unmatched: 5. The CDR3 protein is CASSAGTGIYEQYF. The CDR3 DNA follows: TGTGCCAGCAGTGCCGGGACAGGGATCTACGAGCAGTACTTC.

The rearrangement uses TRBV6-1 and TRBJ1-1, with D maybe TRBD1 (6 bases). With 6 bases removed from V and 0 bases from J, the gap between germline ends came to 11 bases. CDR1 and CDR2 from the germline V gene are MNHNS and SASEGT. The CDR3 spans 14 residues. CDR3 nucleotides: TGTGCCAGCAGGGGCCAGGGGATGAACACTGAAGCTTTCTTT. As protein: CASRGQGMNTEAFF.

The rearrangement uses TRBV4-1 and TRBJ1-2; D gene ambiguous. Trimming took off 1 base at V and 4 bases at J, with 13 bases between the two ends. This CDR3 spans 15 amino acids. CDR1 and CDR2 (germline): MGHRA, YSYEKL. CDR3: CASSQGLLGIYGYTF. In nucleotides, the CDR3 is TGCGCCAGCAGCCAAGGGCTTTTAGGGATCTATGGCTACACCTTC.

This chain connects TRBV5-1 to TRBJ2-7, with D hard to call. This CDR3 contains 14 residues. Between the trimmed V and J ends, which lost 0 bases and 1 base, there was a span of 8 bases. Germline V gene sequence: CDR1 SGHRS, CDR2 YFSETQ. The CDR3 is CASSLESPSYEQYF. The DNA of the CDR3 is TGCGCCAGCAGCTTGGAGAGCCCTTCCTACGAGCAGTACTTC.

This clone has a handful of counts. The genes are TRBV6-5 and TRBJ2-7, with 7 positions matching TRBD2. The germline CDR1 and CDR2 sequences are MNHEY and SVGAGI. The CDR3 totals 15 residues. V trimming: 2 bases; J trimming: 0 bases; junction bases outside the gene matches: 4. CDR3 nucleotides: TGTGCCAGCAGTTACGGGACTAAGATCTCCTACGAGCAGTACTTC. Amino acids: CASSYGTKISYEQYF.

On this clone itself: Other DNA sequences within the sample encode an identical CDR3. The CDR3 loop is CAISESGRINYGYTF. The CDR3 region has the DNA TGTGCCATCAGTGAGTCGGGCAGGATAAACTATGGCTACACCTTC. The gene calls are TRBV10-3 and TRBJ1-2; D remains unclear. Germline CDR1 ENHRY, CDR2 SYGVKD. V gave up 0 bases and J gave up 2 bases, with 10 bases separating them. This CDR3 has 15 residues.

This chain joins TRBV11-2 and TRBJ2-7; TRBD2 aligns across 12 bases. The trim removed 1 base at V and 3 bases at J, leaving 1 base unmatched. The CDR3 has 15 amino acids. Germline CDR1 reads SGHAT; CDR2 reads FQNNGV. CDR3 sequence (DNA): TGTGCCAGCAGCTTAGGGACTAGCGGGGACTACGAGCAGTACTTC. The encoded protein is CASSLGTSGDYEQYF.

The V and J genes are TRBV19 and TRBJ2-1; the match to TRBD1 covers 9 bases. CDR1 and CDR2 (germline): LNHDA, SQIVND (reference sequence). Trimming cost V 5 bases and J 3 bases; bases outside gene matches: 5. This CDR3 is 15 amino acids long. CDR3 in amino acids: CASSEDRGLYNEQFF. The CDR3 nucleotides are TGTGCCAGTAGTGAGGACAGGGGCCTCTACAATGAGCAGTTCTTC. Using reference TRBV19 and TRBJ2-1 for the parts outside the CDR3, the full variable domain is DGGITQSPKYLFRKEGQNVTLSCEQNLNHDAMYWYRQDPGQGLRLIYYSQIVNDFQKGDIAEGYSVSREKKESFPLTVTSAQKNPTAFYLCASSEDRGLYNEQFFGPGTRLTVL.

This clone is a singleton in its sample. V and J are TRBV15 and TRBJ2-7, with 8 bases lining up with TRBD2. The trim removed 0 bases at V and 5 bases at J, leaving 6 bases unmatched. Germline values: CDR1 LNHNV, CDR2 YYDKDF (reference sequence). CDR3 size: 15 residues. The CDR3 is CATSRDVGGADEQYF. DNA for the CDR3: TGTGCCACCAGCAGAGATGTCGGGGGGGCCGACGAGCAGTACTTC.

This chain uses TRBV4-1 with TRBJ2-7; D gene unclear. The CDR3 is made up of 13 amino acids. The V gene's germline CDR1 is MGHRA and CDR2 YSYEKL. V lost 0 bases, J lost 3 bases, and 6 bases lay in between. The CDR3 spells CASSQELGYEQYF. Written as DNA, the CDR3 is TGCGCCAGCAGCCAAGAGCTGGGCTACGAGCAGTACTTC.

The rearrangement joins TRBV7-2 to TRBJ1-6; no firm D call. Germline V lookup: CDR1 SGHTA, CDR2 FQGNSA. CDR3 length: 14 amino acids. The V end lost 5 bases, the J end lost 7 bases, and 12 bases lay between the germline ends. The CDR3 reads CASSPSPANSPLHF. The CDR3 nucleotides are TGTGCCAGCAGCCCTAGTCCGGCCAATTCACCCCTCCACTTT.

A note on this clone: Other DNA sequences in this specimen translate into the identical CDR3. The chain employs TRBV5-1 and TRBJ2-3, with TRBD2 as a possible D gene (5 bases). The V gene's germline CDR1 is SGHRS and CDR2 YFSETQ. The CDR3 has 14 amino acids. The V end lost 1 base, the J end lost 2 bases, and 8 bases lay between the germline ends. The CDR3 is CASSLRGPTDTQYF. CDR3 nucleotide sequence: TGCGCCAGCAGCTTGCGAGGGCCCACAGATACGCAGTATTTT.

In this sample, this clone turned up once. The gene calls are TRBV7-2 and TRBJ2-7; 8 nucleotides match TRBD1. CDR3 length: 14 residues. Germline lookup yields CDR1 SGHTA and CDR2 FQGNSA. Germline trimming cut 5 bases from V and 2 bases from J; bases unmatched to any gene: 5. This CDR3 reads CASSAGQATYEQYF. DNA of the CDR3: TGTGCCAGCAGCGCGGGACAGGCCACCTACGAGCAGTACTTC.

The gene calls are TRBV10-1 and TRBJ2-7, with 10 bases aligning to TRBD2. Germline values: CDR1 WNHNN, CDR2 SYGVQD (reference sequence). The V and J ends lost 8 bases and 4 bases, in that order; junction bases with no gene match: 5. The CDR3 totals 13 residues. The CDR3 loop reads CASAISGGYEQYF. Written as DNA, the CDR3 is TGCGCCAGCGCCATTAGCGGGGGGTACGAGCAGTACTTC.